These 6 T cell receptor beta chains came from one sample sequenced in a study of blood T cell repertoires in COVID-19. Profiling relied on immunoSEQ multiplex PCR, and the TCRdb table lists in-frame clones only, not all of them. This sample has about 370,000 clones, with 90% found just once. The specimen sequenced was peripheral blood. The receptors were sampled from a man aged 18 to 30 with active or convalescent COVID-19.

This clone was seen once. The chain employs TRBV12-3 or TRBV12-4 and TRBJ1-2, with D perhaps TRBD1 (5 bases). Trimming left V 3 bases short and J 8 bases short, with 10 bases between. The CDR3 is 12 residues long. CDR3 amino acids: CASSLTRGGYTF. The CDR3 nucleotides are TGTGCCAGCAGTTTGACCCGGGGGGGCTACACCTTC.

The chain carries TRBV18 and TRBJ2-4, with D tentatively TRBD2 (5 bases). The V gene lost 1 base and the J gene lost 0 bases, with 7 bases spanning the gap. Germline V CDR1 and CDR2: KGHSH, LQKENI. This CDR3 comprises 15 residues. CDR3 nucleotide sequence: TGTGCCAGCTCACCACGTGCGGGAGCCAAAAACATTCAGTACTTC. It translates to CASSPRAGAKNIQYF.

The gene calls are TRBV5-5 and TRBJ2-1, with D perhaps matching TRBD1 (5 bases). Between the trimmed V and J ends, which lost 2 bases and 16 bases, there was a span of 19 bases. Germline V gene sequence: CDR1 SGHKS, CDR2 YYEKEE (reference sequence). This CDR3 has 13 amino acids. For the CDR3, the DNA is TGTGCCAGCAGCTTTGGACACCCGGATGGATACTTCTTC. Translated, it gives CASSFGHPDGYFF.

In its sample, this clone was seen once. The chain employs TRBV28 and TRBJ2-7; no definite D call. Between the trimmed V and J ends, which lost 2 bases and 6 bases, there was a span of 17 bases. The CDR3 runs to 15 residues. Germline V CDR1 and CDR2: MDHEN, SYDVKM. The CDR3 coding sequence is TGTGCCAGCAGTTTAGGCGGTACTAAGCCCCTCGAGCAGTACTTC. Amino acid sequence: CASSLGGTKPLEQYF. Combining the CDR3 with reference TRBV28 and TRBJ2-7 gives the whole variable domain DVKVTQSSRYLVKRTGEKVFLECVQDMDHENMFWYRQDPGLGLRLIYFSYDVKMKEKGDIPEGYSVSREKKERFSLILESASTNQTSMYLCASSLGGTKPLEQYFGPGTRLTVT.

V gene TRBV5-1 combines with J gene TRBJ1-2, with 8 bases matching TRBD1. The CDR3 runs 12 residues. Germline CDR1 is SGHRS and CDR2 is YFSETQ. Trimming took 4 bases from V and 7 from J; bases not matched to a gene: 3. DNA for the CDR3: TGCGCCAGCAGCACCGACAGGGGTGGCTACACCTTC. This encodes CASSTDRGGYTF.

The chain employs TRBV7-8 and TRBJ2-1; 8 bases are a match to TRBD2. The length of the CDR3 is 14 residues. Trimming took 7 bases from V and 6 from J; bases not matched to a gene: 8. Germline V gives CDR1 SGHVS, CDR2 FQNEAQ. CDR3 nucleotide sequence: TGTGCCAGCACAGAGCGGGGGACGGCCAATGAGCAGTTCTTC. This sequence encodes CASTERGTANEQFF.